These 5 T cell receptor beta chains share one sample of origin, sequenced in a study of T cell responses to AZD1222 COVID-19 vaccine. Produced via immunoSEQ multiplex PCR; TCRdb's table is partial and in-frame only. This table holds tens of thousands of clones, 70% to 90% found once. Sample: peripheral blood, taken on day 0 of AZD1222 vaccination. The source is an adult in good health.

This chain joins TRBV19 and TRBJ1-5; no clear D gene. The CDR3 contains 15 residues. Germline V gene lookup returns CDR1 LNHDA and CDR2 SQIVND (reference sequence). Trimming left V 4 bases short and J 2 bases short, with 12 bases between. The CDR3 is CASSRAYGGNQPQHF. CDR3 bases: TGTGCCAGTAGTAGGGCCTACGGCGGCAATCAGCCCCAGCATTTT.

This rearrangement joins TRBV12-3 or TRBV12-4 to TRBJ2-1; TRBD2 aligns across 10 bases. Losses at the gene ends were 8 bases for V and 7 bases for J; bases not matched to a gene: 5. The CDR3 is 13 residues long. The CDR3 loop is CASYSSGSNEQFF. The CDR3 coding sequence is TGTGCCAGCTACTCTAGCGGGAGTAATGAGCAGTTCTTC.

The chain links TRBV7-2 to TRBJ2-3; D is uncertain. V gave up 1 base and J gave up 8 bases, with 10 bases separating them. CDR3 length: 13 amino acids. Germline lookup yields CDR1 SGHTA and CDR2 FQGNSA. In DNA, the CDR3 is TGTGCCAGCAGCTTAGGAGGAGCGAGTACGCAGTATTTT. This sequence encodes CASSLGGASTQYF.

The gene calls are TRBV19 and TRBJ2-1; 12 positions match TRBD2. The germline V gene encodes CDR1 LNHDA and CDR2 SQIVND (reference sequence). J gave up 8 bases and V 5 bases, and 13 bases lay outside the gene matches. The length of the CDR3 is 17 residues. For the CDR3, the DNA is TGTGCCAGTAGTCCCGGGTGGGGGACTAGCGGGTCCCATGAGCAGTTCTTC. This gives the protein CASSPGWGTSGSHEQFF.

This clone was seen a single time. The J gene is TRBJ1-1, the V gene TRBV11-2, with 7 bases aligning to TRBD1. Trimming at V came to 1 base and at J to 5 bases, leaving 1 base not matched to a gene. The CDR3 covers 13 residues. The germline CDR1 and CDR2 sequences are SGHAT and FQNNGV. For the CDR3, the DNA is TGTGCCAGCAGCTTAGTGACAGGGACTGAAGCTTTCTTT. It specifies CASSLVTGTEAFF.